This TCR beta chain is drawn from a study of T cells after yellow fever vaccination. Turning to the study itself: It was SMART-Seq v4 Ultra Low Input that prepared the fractions with low cell numbers. Study findings and constraints: Clonotypes shared by both compartments, CD4 and CD8, made up a small share.

Germline CDR1 reads MDHEN; CDR2 reads SYDVKM. CDR3 length: 14 residues. The V end was cut by 5 bases, the J end by 9 bases, with 19 bases between. By 5'RACE template switching, TCR cDNA was produced, with a universal primer site and UMIs added in the process. MiXCR, applied by TCRdb to the 5' RACE reads, yields one record per CDR3 protein. The sample consists of 610,000 or so distinct CDR3 sequences, over 9% of them appearing once. In regard to this clonotype: The antigen remains undetermined.

Material: PBMCs, obtained on the day of the yellow fever booster vaccination. This clonotype was sampled from a man aged 30 to 39 who received the YFV17D yellow fever vaccine. This chain uses TRBV28 with TRBJ1-2; D unresolved. The CDR3: CASSAMGGRFRYTF. The CDR3, as DNA: TGTGCCAGCAGTGCTATGGGTGGGCGCTTTCGCTACACCTTC.